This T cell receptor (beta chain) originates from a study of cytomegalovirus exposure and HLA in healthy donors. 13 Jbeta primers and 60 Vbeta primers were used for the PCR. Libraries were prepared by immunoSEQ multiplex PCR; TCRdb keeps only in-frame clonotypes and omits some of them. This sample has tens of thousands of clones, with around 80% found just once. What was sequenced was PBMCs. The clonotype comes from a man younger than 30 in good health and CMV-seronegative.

The CDR3 loop is CASSFGDTVGNTIYF. CDR3 in DNA: TGTGCCAGCAGCTTCGGGGACACTGTCGGAAACACCATATATTTT. The chain couples TRBV5-5 to TRBJ1-3; D might be TRBD1 (6 bases). CDR1 SGHKS and CDR2 YYEKEE come from the germline V gene (reference sequence). The CDR3 is 15 amino acids. The germline V and J ends were trimmed by 2 bases and 4 bases, with 13 bases remaining between them.